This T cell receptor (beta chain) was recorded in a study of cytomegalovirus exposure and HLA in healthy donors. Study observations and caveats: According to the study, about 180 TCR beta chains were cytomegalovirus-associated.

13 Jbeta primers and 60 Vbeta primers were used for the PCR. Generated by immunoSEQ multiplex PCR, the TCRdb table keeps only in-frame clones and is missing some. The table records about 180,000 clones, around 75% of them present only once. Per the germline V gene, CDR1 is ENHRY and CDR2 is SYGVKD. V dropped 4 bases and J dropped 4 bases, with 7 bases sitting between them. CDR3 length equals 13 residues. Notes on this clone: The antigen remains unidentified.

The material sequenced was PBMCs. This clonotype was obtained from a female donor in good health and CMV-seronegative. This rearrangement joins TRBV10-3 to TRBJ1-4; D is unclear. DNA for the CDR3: TGTGCCATCAGTGGTGGAGTTAATGAAAAACTGTTTTTT. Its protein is CAISGGVNEKLFF.